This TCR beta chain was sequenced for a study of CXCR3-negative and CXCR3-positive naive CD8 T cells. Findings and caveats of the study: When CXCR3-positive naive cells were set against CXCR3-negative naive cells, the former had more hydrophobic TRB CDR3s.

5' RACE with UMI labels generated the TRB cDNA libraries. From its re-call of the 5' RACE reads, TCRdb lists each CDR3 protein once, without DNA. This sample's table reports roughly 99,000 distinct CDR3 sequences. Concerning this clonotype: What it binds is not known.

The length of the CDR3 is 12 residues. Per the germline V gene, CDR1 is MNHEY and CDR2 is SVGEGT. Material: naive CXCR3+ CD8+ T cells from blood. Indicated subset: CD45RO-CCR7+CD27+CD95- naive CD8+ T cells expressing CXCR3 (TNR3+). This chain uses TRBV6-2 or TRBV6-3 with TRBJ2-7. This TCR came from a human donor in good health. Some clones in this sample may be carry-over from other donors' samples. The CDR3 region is CASNPSPYEQYF.